These T cell receptor beta chains were read from a single sample in a study of regulatory T cells in long-lasting Graves disease. TCRdb re-analysed the multiplex PCR reads in MiXCR, keeping a single row per CDR3 protein. The sample carries almost 350,000 distinct CDR3 sequences, around a fifth recorded once. Sequencing was performed on peripheral blood mononuclear cells (PBMCs), taken when the disease was refractory, from a patient treated with antithyroid drugs. All receptors derive from a female donor with Graves disease. Both conserved end residues are part of each CDR3. D genes are given only for firm matches. Expanded clones are given a class, and other clones once, few, many or no size at all.

cdr3_aa cdr3_nt d_call v_call clone_size j_call
CASGRTDTEGTF TGTGCCAGCGGCAGGACAGACACGGAGGGGACCTTC - TRBV12-3/TRBV12-4 few TRBJ1-2
CASRAIGSNYGYTF TGTGCCAGCAGGGCTATCGGGTCGAACTATGGCTACACCTTC - TRBV4-2 - TRBJ1-2
CASSQVGNAGNTIYF TGCGCCAGCAGCCAAGTGGGAAACGCGGGAAACACCATATATTTT - TRBV4-1 once TRBJ1-3
CASSDRRDSPLHF TGTGCCAGTAGTGACAGGAGGGATTCACCCCTCCACTTT - TRBV19 - TRBJ1-6
CAWSPEGPYEQYF TGTGCCTGGAGTCCAGAGGGGCCCTACGAGCAGTACTTC - TRBV30 few TRBJ2-7
CASSLAGGPWNEQFF TGTGCCAGCAGTCTTGCGGGGGGGCCTTGGAATGAGCAGTTCTTC TRBD2 TRBV6-1 few TRBJ2-1
CAISESKGRPSSYEQYF TGTGCCATCAGTGAGTCGAAGGGCAGGCCCAGCTCCTACGAGCAGTACTTC - TRBV10-3 - TRBJ2-7
CASRKTGSYEQYF TGTGCCAGCAGAAAGACAGGTTCCTACGAGCAGTACTTC - TRBV27 many TRBJ2-7
CASSISPISPFSGANVLTF TGTGCCAGTAGTATATCTCCGATTAGCCCCTTTTCTGGGGCCAACGTCCTGACTTTC - TRBV19 - TRBJ2-6
CASSEYLEYQETQYF TGTGCCAGCAGTGAATATTTAGAGTACCAAGAGACCCAGTACTTC - TRBV25-1 - TRBJ2-5
CASHLFGIRDEQYF TGTGCCAGCCATTTATTCGGGATCAGGGACGAGCAGTACTTC - TRBV5-6 few TRBJ2-7
CASSSGQGSNSNQPQHF TGTGCCAGCAGCTCGGGACAGGGAAGTAATAGCAATCAGCCCCAGCATTTT TRBD1 TRBV12-3/TRBV12-4 many TRBJ1-5
CASSLARQGPYEQYF TGTGCCAGCAGTTTAGCAAGACAGGGACCCTACGAGCAGTACTTC TRBD1 TRBV27 many TRBJ2-7
CATTNQNTGELFF TGTGCCACCACAAACCAGAACACCGGGGAGCTGTTTTTT - TRBV28 few TRBJ2-2
CSARDYRGGEQYF TGCAGTGCTAGAGATTACAGGGGTGGCGAGCAGTACTTC TRBD1 TRBV20-1 few TRBJ2-7
CASSLEKGPIKTDTQYF TGTGCCAGCTCCCTTGAGAAGGGGCCGATTAAAACAGATACGCAGTATTTT - TRBV18 once TRBJ2-3
CASSSPAGYEQYF TGTGCCAGCAGCTCTCCGGCTGGCTACGAGCAGTACTTC - TRBV7-9 - TRBJ2-7
CASSPTGSINYGYTF TGTGCCAGCAGTCCCACAGGGTCCATTAACTATGGCTACACCTTC - TRBV6-1 many TRBJ1-2
CASSELGTNEKLFF TGTGCCAGCAGTGAATTGGGGACTAATGAAAAACTGTTTTTT - TRBV6-1 - TRBJ1-4